This record covers a single T cell receptor beta chain. This specimen comes from a study of CD8 T cells in ankylosing spondylitis. The CDR3 has 14 amino acids. V lost 0 bases to trimming and J lost 2 bases, with 7 bases between them. Germline V lookup: CDR1 SGHRS, CDR2 YFSETQ. TCRdb redid the calling of the 5' RACE reads with MiXCR, one entry per CDR3 protein. The table lists about 90,000 distinct CDR3 sequences, under 30% of them singletons. The genes are TRBV5-1 and TRBJ2-3; D gene unclear. This TCR was sampled from a male donor with ankylosing spondylitis or in good health (not recorded which). The source material was blood, either unsorted or a sorted T cell fraction (not recorded which). The CDR3 here is CASSLEWITDTQYF. CDR3 nucleotides: TGCGCCAGCAGCTTGGAATGGATCACAGATACGCAGTATTTT.